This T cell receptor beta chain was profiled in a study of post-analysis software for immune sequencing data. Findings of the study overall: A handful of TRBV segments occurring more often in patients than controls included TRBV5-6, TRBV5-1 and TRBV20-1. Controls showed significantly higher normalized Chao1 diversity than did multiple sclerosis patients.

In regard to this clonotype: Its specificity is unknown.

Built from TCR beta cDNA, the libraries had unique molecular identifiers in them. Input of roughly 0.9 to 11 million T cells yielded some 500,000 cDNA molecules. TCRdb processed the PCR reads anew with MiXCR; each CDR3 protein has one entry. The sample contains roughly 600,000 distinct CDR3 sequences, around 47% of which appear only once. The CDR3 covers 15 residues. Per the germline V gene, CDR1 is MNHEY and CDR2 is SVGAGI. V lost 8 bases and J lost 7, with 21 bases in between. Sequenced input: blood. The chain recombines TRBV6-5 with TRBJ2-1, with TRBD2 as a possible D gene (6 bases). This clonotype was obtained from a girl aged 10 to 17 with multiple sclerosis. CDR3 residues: CASGRGRRVRNEQFF. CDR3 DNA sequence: TGTGCCAGCGGACGGGGTCGGAGGGTGCGGAATGAGCAGTTCTTC.